One and the same sample provided the 9 T cell receptor beta chains below, sequenced in a study of blood T cell repertoires in COVID-19. TCRdb's table, derived via immunoSEQ multiplex PCR, lists solely in-frame clones and lacks some. The sample yields hundreds of thousands of clones, roughly nine tenths seen once. Sample: PBMCs or T cells enriched from blood (not recorded which). The receptors here all came from a man in his 60s who had recovered from COVID-19.

CDR3 nucleotide sequence: TGTGCCAGCAGTATAAGACAGGGATCGGGGCAGTTCTTC. It specifies CASSIRQGSGQFF. The chain links TRBV6-5 to TRBJ2-1; the match to TRBD1 covers 7 bases. V gave up 5 bases and J gave up 12 bases; unmatched junction bases: 10. Per germline, CDR1 MNHEY and CDR2 SVGAGI. The CDR3 runs 13 residues.

The chain has TRBV27 and TRBJ2-1; D gene uncertain. V was clipped by 5 bases and J by 3 bases, with 8 bases between them. CDR1 and CDR2 (germline): MNHEY, SMNVEV (reference sequence). CDR3 size: 13 residues. The CDR3 DNA reads as TGTGCCAGCAGTAATGGCCGCTACAATGAGCAGTTCTTC. It codes for CASSNGRYNEQFF.

This clone was seen only once. The rearrangement links TRBV19 to TRBJ1-2; D is perhaps TRBD1 (5 bases). The CDR3 has 14 residues. V lost 0 bases to trimming and J lost 1 base, with 6 bases between them. Germline CDR1 reads LNHDA; CDR2 reads SQIVND (reference sequence). CDR3 sequence (DNA): TGTGCCAGTAGTATAGAAGACAGTAACTATGGCTACACCTTC. It codes for CASSIEDSNYGYTF.

The chain joins TRBV7-6 to TRBJ1-1; 8 bases match TRBD1. The J segment lost 5 bases and the V segment lost 5 bases, leaving 22 bases of the junction unmatched. Germline V gene lookup returns CDR1 SGHVS and CDR2 FNYEAQ. There are 19 residues in the CDR3. CDR3 residues: CASSTTVSGRGRGGTEAFF. Written as DNA, the CDR3 is TGTGCCAGCAGCACAACCGTCTCGGGCAGGGGGCGAGGGGGGACTGAAGCTTTCTTT.

The genes are TRBV7-9 and TRBJ2-2; a possible D gene is TRBD1 (6 bases). Trimming removed 6 bases at V and 5 bases at J, with 16 bases between. The CDR3 consists of 15 residues. Per the germline V gene, CDR1 is SEHNR and CDR2 is FQNEAQ (reference sequence). The CDR3 DNA is TGTGCCAGCAGTGGACAGAACCCTGAAACCGGGGAGCTGTTTTTT. As protein: CASSGQNPETGELFF.

The genes are TRBV29-1 and TRBJ1-2; the match to TRBD1 covers 10 bases. Germline V gives CDR1 SQVTM, CDR2 ANQGSEA. The CDR3 extends over 12 amino acids. The V and J ends lost 6 bases and 4 bases, in that order; junction bases with no gene match: 2. The CDR3 nucleotides read TGCAGCGTGGGACAGGGGATCTATGGCTACACCTTC. It is translated as CSVGQGIYGYTF.

The rearrangement uses TRBV20-1 and TRBJ2-4, with 7 bases aligning to TRBD1. J lost 1 base, V lost 3 bases, and 6 bases had no gene match. The length of the CDR3 is 15 residues. Germline assignment: CDR1 DFQATT and CDR2 SNEGSKA (reference sequence). CDR3 residues: CSASNRGRAKNIQYF. CDR3 nucleotides: TGCAGTGCTAGTAACAGGGGCCGTGCCAAAAACATTCAGTACTTC.

The chain couples TRBV5-4 to TRBJ2-3; 11 bases map to TRBD2. The CDR3 spans 15 residues. After removal of 0 bases from V and 5 bases from J, the junction contained 2 bases not matched to a gene. CDR1 and CDR2 from the germline V gene are SGHNT and YYREEE (reference sequence). The CDR3: CASSLVTSGGDTQYF. The CDR3 DNA reads TGTGCCAGCAGCTTGGTTACTAGCGGGGGAGATACGCAGTATTTT.

The gene calls are TRBV30 and TRBJ1-2, with 8 bases that match TRBD1. Per germline, CDR1 GTSNPN and CDR2 SVGIG (reference sequence). CDR3 length equals 13 residues. V shed 6 bases and J 4 bases; nucleotides not matched to a gene: 7. The CDR3 is CACGTGGPYGYTF. DNA of the CDR3: TGTGCCTGTGGGACAGGCGGTCCCTATGGCTACACCTTC.